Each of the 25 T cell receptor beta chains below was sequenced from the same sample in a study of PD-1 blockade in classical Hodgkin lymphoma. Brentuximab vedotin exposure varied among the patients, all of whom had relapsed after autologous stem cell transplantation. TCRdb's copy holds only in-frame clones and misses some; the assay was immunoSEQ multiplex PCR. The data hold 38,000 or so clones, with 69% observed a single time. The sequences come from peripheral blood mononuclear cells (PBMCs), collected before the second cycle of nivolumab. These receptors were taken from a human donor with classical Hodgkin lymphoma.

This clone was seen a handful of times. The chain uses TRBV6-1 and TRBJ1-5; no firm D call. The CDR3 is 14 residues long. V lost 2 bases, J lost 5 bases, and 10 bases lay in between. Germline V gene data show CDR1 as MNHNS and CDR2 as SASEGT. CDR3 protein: CASSELGDYQPQHF. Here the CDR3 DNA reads TGTGCCAGCAGTGAATTGGGAGACTATCAGCCCCAGCATTTT.

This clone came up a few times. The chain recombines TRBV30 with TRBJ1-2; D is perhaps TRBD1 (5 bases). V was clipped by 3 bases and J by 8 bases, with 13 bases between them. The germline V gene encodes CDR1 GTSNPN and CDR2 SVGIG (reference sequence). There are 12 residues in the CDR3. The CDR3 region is CAWRYQGGGYTF. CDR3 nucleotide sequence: TGTGCCTGGAGGTACCAGGGCGGCGGCTACACCTTC.

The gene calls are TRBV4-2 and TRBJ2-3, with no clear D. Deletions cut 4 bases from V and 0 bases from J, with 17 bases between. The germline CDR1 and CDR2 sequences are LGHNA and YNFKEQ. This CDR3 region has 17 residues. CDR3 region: CASSLSPDGSSTDTQYF. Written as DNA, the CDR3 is TGTGCCAGCAGCCTTTCGCCGGACGGTTCTAGCACAGATACGCAGTATTTT.

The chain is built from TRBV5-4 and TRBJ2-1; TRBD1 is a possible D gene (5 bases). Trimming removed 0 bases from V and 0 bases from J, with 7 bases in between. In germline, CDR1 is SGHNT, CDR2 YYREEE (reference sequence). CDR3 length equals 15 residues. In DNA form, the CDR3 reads TGTGCCAGCAGCTTGGCTCAGGGCTCCTACAATGAGCAGTTCTTC. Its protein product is CASSLAQGSYNEQFF.

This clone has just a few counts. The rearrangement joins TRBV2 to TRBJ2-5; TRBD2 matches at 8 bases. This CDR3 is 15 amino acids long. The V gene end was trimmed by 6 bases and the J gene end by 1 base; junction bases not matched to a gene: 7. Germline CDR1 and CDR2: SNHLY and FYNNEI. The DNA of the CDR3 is TGTGCCAGCAGAGCGGGAGCGGGGGCCCAAGAGACCCAGTACTTC. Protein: CASRAGAGAQETQYF.

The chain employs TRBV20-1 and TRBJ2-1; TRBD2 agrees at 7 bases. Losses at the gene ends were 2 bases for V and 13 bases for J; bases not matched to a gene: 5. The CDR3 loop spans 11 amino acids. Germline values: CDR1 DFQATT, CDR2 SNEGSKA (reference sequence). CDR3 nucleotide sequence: TGCAGTGCTAGACCGGCGGGAGTACAGTTCTTC. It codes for CSARPAGVQFF.

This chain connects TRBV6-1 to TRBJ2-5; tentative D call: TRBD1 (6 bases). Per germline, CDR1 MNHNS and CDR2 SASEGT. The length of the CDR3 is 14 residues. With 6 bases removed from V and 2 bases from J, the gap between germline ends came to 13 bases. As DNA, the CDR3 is TGTGCCAGCAGGGACACAGGGCTGCAAGAGACCCAGTACTTC. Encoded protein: CASRDTGLQETQYF.

In nucleotides, the CDR3 is TGTGCCATCAGTGACTATCGGGCAGGGGCGAACACCGGGGAGCTGTTTTTT. Its protein is CAISDYRAGANTGELFF. The chain carries TRBV10-3 and TRBJ2-2, with D perhaps matching TRBD1 (6 bases). The V and J ends lost 3 bases and 0 bases respectively, with 14 bases between them. The CDR3 is 17 residues long. The germline V gene encodes CDR1 ENHRY and CDR2 SYGVKD.

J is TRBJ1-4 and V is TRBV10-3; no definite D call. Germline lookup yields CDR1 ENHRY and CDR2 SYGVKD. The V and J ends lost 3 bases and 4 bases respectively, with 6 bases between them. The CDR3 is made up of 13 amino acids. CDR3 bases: TGTGCCATCAGTGAAAGGCATAATGAAAAACTGTTTTTT. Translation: CAISERHNEKLFF.

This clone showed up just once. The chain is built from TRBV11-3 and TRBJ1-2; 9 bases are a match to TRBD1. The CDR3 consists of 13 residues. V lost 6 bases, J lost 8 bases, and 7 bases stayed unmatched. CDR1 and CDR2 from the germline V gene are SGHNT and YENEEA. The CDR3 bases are TGTGCCAGCAGGGGACAGGGAATTGAGGGCTACACCTTC. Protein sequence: CASRGQGIEGYTF.

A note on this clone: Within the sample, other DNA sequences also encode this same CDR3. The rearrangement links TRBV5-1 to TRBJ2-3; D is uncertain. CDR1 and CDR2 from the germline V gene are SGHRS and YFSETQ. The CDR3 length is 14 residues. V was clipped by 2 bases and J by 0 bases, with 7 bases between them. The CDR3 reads CASSLGGSTDTQYF. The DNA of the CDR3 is TGCGCCAGCAGCTTAGGCGGTAGCACAGATACGCAGTATTTT.

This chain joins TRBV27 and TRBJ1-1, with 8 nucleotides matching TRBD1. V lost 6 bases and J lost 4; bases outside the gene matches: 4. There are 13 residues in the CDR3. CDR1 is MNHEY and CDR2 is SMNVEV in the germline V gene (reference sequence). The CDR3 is CASRDTGGTEAFF. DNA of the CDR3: TGTGCCAGCAGGGATACAGGGGGCACTGAAGCTTTCTTT.

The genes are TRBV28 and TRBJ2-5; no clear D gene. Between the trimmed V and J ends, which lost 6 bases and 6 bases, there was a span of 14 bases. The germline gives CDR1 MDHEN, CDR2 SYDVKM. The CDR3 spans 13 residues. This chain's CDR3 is CASSLTHAKTQYF. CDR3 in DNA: TGTGCCAGCAGCTTAACCCACGCGAAGACCCAGTACTTC.

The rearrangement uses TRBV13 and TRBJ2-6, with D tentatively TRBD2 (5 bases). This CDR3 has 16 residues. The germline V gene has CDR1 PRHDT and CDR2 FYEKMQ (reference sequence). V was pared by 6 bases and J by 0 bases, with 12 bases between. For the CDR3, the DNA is TGTGCCAGCAGGAAAAGCGGATACTCTGGGGCCAACGTCCTGACTTTC. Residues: CASRKSGYSGANVLTF.

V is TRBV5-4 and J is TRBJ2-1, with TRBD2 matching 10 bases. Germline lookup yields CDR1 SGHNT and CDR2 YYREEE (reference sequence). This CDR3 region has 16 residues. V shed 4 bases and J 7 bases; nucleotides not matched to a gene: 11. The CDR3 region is CASSPPPSGSGNEQFF. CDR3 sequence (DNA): TGTGCCAGCAGCCCCCCCCCTAGCGGGAGTGGGAATGAGCAGTTCTTC.

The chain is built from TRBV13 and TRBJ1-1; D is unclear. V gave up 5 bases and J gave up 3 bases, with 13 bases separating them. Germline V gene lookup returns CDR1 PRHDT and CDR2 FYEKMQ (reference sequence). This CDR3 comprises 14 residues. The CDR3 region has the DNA TGTGCCAGCAGCCTGGAGGGAGAGTACACTGAAGCTTTCTTT. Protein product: CASSLEGEYTEAFF.

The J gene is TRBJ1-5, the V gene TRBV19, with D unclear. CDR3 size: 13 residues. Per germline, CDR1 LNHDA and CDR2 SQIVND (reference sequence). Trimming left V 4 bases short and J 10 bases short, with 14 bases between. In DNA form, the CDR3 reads TGTGCCAGTAGTAGGGATTCAATCAGCCCCCAGCATTTT. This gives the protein CASSRDSISPQHF.

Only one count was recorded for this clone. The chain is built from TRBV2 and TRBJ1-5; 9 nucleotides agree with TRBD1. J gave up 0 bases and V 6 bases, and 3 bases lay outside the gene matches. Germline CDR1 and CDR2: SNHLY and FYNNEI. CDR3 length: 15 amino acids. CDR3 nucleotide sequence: TGTGCCAGCAGCCGGACAGGGGCTAGCAATCAGCCCCAGCATTTT. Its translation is CASSRTGASNQPQHF.

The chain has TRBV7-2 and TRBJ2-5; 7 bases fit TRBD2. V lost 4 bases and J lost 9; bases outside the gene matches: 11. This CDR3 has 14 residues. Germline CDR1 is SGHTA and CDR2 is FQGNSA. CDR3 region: CASSSKLALGPQYF. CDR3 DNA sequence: TGTGCCAGCAGCTCGAAACTAGCGTTAGGGCCCCAGTACTTC.

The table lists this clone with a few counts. CDR3 in DNA: TGTGCCAGCAGTTTCGGCGGGAGCTCCTACAATGAGCAGTTCTTC. Its protein product is CASSFGGSSYNEQFF. The genes are TRBV27 and TRBJ2-1; 7 bases agree with TRBD2. Germline V gene sequence: CDR1 MNHEY, CDR2 SMNVEV (reference sequence). This CDR3 is 15 amino acids long. J was trimmed by 0 bases and V by 3 bases; bases with no gene match: 2.

The CDR3 sequence is CASRDSGANVLTF. CDR3 DNA: TGTGCCAGCCGGGACTCTGGGGCCAACGTCCTGACTTTC. This chain joins TRBV6-4 and TRBJ2-6; a possible D gene is TRBD2 (5 bases). This CDR3 contains 13 residues. CDR1 and CDR2 from the germline V gene are MRHNA and SNTAGT. The ends were cut back, 8 bases at V and 0 bases at J, with 5 bases in the middle.

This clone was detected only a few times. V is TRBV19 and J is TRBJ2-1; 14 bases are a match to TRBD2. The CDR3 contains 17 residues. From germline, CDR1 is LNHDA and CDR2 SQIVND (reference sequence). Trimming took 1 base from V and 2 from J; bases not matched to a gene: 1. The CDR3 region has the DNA TGTGCCAGTAGTATAGGACTAGCGGGAGGGCCCTACAATGAGCAGTTCTTC. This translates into CASSIGLAGGPYNEQFF.

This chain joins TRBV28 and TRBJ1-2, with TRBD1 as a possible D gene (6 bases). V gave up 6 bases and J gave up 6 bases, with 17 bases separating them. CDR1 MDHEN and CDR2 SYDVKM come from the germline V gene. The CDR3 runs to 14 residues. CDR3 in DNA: TGTGCCAGCAGGGGAATGCCGGGACAAGATGGCTACACCTTC. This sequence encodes CASRGMPGQDGYTF.

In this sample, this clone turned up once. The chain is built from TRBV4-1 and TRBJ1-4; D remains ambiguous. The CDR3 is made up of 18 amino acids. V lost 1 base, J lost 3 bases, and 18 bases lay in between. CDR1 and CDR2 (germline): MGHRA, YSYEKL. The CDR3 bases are TGCGCCAGCAGCCAAGCCTACGGAAGGTGGGGTCCTAATGAAAAACTGTTTTTT. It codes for CASSQAYGRWGPNEKLFF.

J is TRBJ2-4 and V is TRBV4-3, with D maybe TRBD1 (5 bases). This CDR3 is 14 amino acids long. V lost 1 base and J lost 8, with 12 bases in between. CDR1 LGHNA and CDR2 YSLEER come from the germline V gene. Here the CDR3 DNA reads TGCGCCAGCAGCCAAGCTTGGACAAAGGACATTCAGTACTTC. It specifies CASSQAWTKDIQYF.